The 14 T cell receptor beta chains below all came from one sample that was sequenced in a study of T cell clones after liver transplantation. Clones were sequenced by immunoSEQ multiplex PCR, and TCRdb holds only the in-frame ones, with some missing. The repertoire has 20,000 to 25,000 clones, 78% of them found once; the top ten carry about 32%. The starting material was CD8+ T cells from blood, obtained 54 months after liver transplant. Receptors originate from a human patient who received a liver transplant. Some T cells may be transferred from the graft donor.

J is TRBJ1-2 and V is TRBV29-1, with 7 bases that match TRBD1. The CDR3 totals 14 residues. V shed 3 bases, J shed 0 bases, and the junction held 4 bases outside the gene matches. Germline CDR1 reads SQVTM; CDR2 reads ANQGSEA. This CDR3 is CSVEGQTTNYGYTF. CDR3 nucleotides: TGCAGCGTTGAGGGACAGACAACTAACTATGGCTACACCTTC.

The chain links TRBV6-5 to TRBJ2-2; possibly TRBD1 for D (6 bases). Germline V CDR1 and CDR2: MNHEY, SVGAGI. The CDR3 length is 15 residues. V was trimmed by 2 bases and J by 4 bases, leaving 11 bases between them. In DNA form, the CDR3 reads TGTGCCAGCAGTTACATGGACAGTACCACCGGGGAGCTGTTTTTT. Translated: CASSYMDSTTGELFF.

The V and J genes are TRBV5-1 and TRBJ2-1; perhaps TRBD2 as D (5 bases). The V end was cut by 2 bases, the J end by 6 bases, with 21 bases between. This CDR3 region has 17 residues. Germline V gene data show CDR1 as SGHRS and CDR2 as YFSETQ. The CDR3 coding sequence is TGCGCCAGCAGCTTACTAATAAATCCCGGGATGTCCAATGAGCAGTTCTTC. Protein: CASSLLINPGMSNEQFF.

The chain carries TRBV29-1 and TRBJ2-1; D call uncertain. V was trimmed by 3 bases and J by 6 bases, leaving 9 bases between them. Per the germline V gene, CDR1 is SQVTM and CDR2 is ANQGSEA. The CDR3 totals 12 residues. The CDR3 region is CSVEKGLNEQFF. Here the CDR3 DNA reads TGCAGCGTTGAGAAGGGTCTCAATGAGCAGTTCTTC.

The chain recombines TRBV9 with TRBJ2-7, with 7 positions matching TRBD2. V shed 2 bases and J 5 bases; nucleotides not matched to a gene: 7. The CDR3 spans 14 residues. Per germline, CDR1 SGDLS and CDR2 YYNGEE. CDR3 nucleotide sequence: TGTGCCAGCAGCGTTGGCTGGGCGGGAGACGAGCAGTACTTC. It translates to CASSVGWAGDEQYF.

This chain joins TRBV25-1 and TRBJ2-7; D is perhaps TRBD1 (6 bases). This CDR3 is built from 12 residues. V lost 6 bases and J lost 3, with 9 bases in between. The germline V gene encodes CDR1 MGHDK and CDR2 SYGVNS. The CDR3 here is CASRLTGYEQYF. CDR3 coding DNA: TGTGCCAGCAGGCTGACAGGCTACGAGCAGTACTTC.

The chain uses TRBV2 and TRBJ2-7, with a weak D call TRBD2 (6 bases). CDR1 is SNHLY, CDR2 FYNNEI, per germline. The CDR3 runs to 15 residues. Trimming removed 3 bases at V and 1 base at J, with 13 bases between. This CDR3 reads CASSDPGEGSYEQYF. CDR3 coding DNA: TGTGCCAGCAGTGACCCGGGGGAAGGGTCCTACGAGCAGTACTTC.

The V gene is TRBV14, the J gene TRBJ2-7, with D unclear. Germline CDR1 SGHDN, CDR2 FVKESK. The CDR3 consists of 12 residues. V was pared by 2 bases and J by 4 bases, with 6 bases between. The CDR3 nucleotides read TGTGCCAGCAGCCAACTGGGTTACGAGCAGTACTTC. Residues: CASSQLGYEQYF. Filled out from reference TRBV14 and TRBJ2-7, the complete variable domain reads EAGVTQFPSHSVIEKGQTVTLRCDPISGHDNLYWYRRVMGKEIKFLLHFVKESKQDESGMPNNRFLAERTGGTYSTLKVQPAELEDSGVYFCASSQLGYEQYFGPGTRLTVT.

By proportion, this clone is medium-sized (0.01 to 0.1%). The chain uses TRBV6-5 and TRBJ2-1; D gene unclear. Germline V gene data show CDR1 as MNHEY and CDR2 as SVGAGI. The CDR3 loop spans 13 amino acids. V lost 0 bases and J lost 8, with 8 bases in between. The CDR3 loop is CASSYSTGHEQFF. DNA for the CDR3: TGTGCCAGCAGTTACTCGACCGGACATGAGCAGTTCTTC.

This clone was observed once. The rearrangement links TRBV7-9 to TRBJ1-2; D not certain. The CDR3 is 15 residues long. The germline V gene encodes CDR1 SEHNR and CDR2 FQNEAQ (reference sequence). Trimming took off 3 bases at V and 7 bases at J, with 18 bases between the two ends. The CDR3 nucleotides read TGTGCCAGCAGCTTTGGTGGCGGCAGTACCACTGGCTACACCTTC. Protein: CASSFGGGSTTGYTF.

The rearrangement joins TRBV11-1 to TRBJ1-5, with a tentative D call TRBD1 (6 bases). Germline V gene sequence: CDR1 SGHAT, CDR2 FQDESV (reference sequence). The CDR3 covers 15 residues. V lost 1 base and J lost 0, with 7 bases in between. For the CDR3, the DNA is TGTGCCAGCAGCTTAGGCAGGGGTAGCAATCAGCCCCAGCATTTT. Residues: CASSLGRGSNQPQHF.

The gene calls are TRBV5-5 and TRBJ2-1; no clear D gene. V was cut by 0 bases and J by 3 bases, with 10 bases left in between. CDR1 is SGHKS and CDR2 is YYEKEE in the germline V gene (reference sequence). The CDR3 contains 15 residues. The CDR3 sequence is CASSLVPESYNEQFF. In nucleotides, the CDR3 is TGTGCCAGCAGCTTGGTGCCAGAAAGCTACAATGAGCAGTTCTTC. The whole variable domain, remainder taken from reference TRBV5-5 and TRBJ2-1, is DAGVTQSPTHLIKTRGQQVTLRCSPISGHKSVSWYQQVLGQGPQFIFQYYEKEERGRGNFPDRFSARQFPNYSSELNVNALLLGDSALYLCASSLVPESYNEQFFGPGTRLTVL.

The rearrangement links TRBV27 to TRBJ1-1; 9 bases map to TRBD1. The germline V gene encodes CDR1 MNHEY and CDR2 SMNVEV (reference sequence). V shed 2 bases, J shed 1 base, and the junction held 5 bases outside the gene matches. CDR3 size: 16 residues. The CDR3 DNA sequence: TGTGCCAGCAGTTTAACACAGGGGGCAGCGAACACTGAAGCTTTCTTT. It yields the protein CASSLTQGAANTEAFF.

This rearrangement joins TRBV11-1 to TRBJ2-3; 9 nucleotides agree with TRBD2. Unmatched junction bases numbered 6, after V lost 4 bases and J lost 4 bases. The CDR3 contains 15 residues. From germline, CDR1 is SGHAT and CDR2 FQDESV (reference sequence). CDR3 loop: CASSSLAGGADTQYF. CDR3 in DNA: TGTGCCAGCAGCTCCCTTGCGGGGGGGGCAGATACGCAGTATTTT.